The T cell receptor beta chain under discussion was sequenced for a study of blood T cells in healthy people across ages (dated by TCRdb to the mid-2010s). With regard to the full study: In model experiments, template switching captured roughly one uniquely barcoded TCR beta cDNA molecule for every two T cells. The study measured age-related changes in TCR beta repertoire diversity using deep sequencing normalized with unique cDNA molecular identifiers. Four age groups were formed from the donors: young (average roughly 16 years), middle-aged (just under 40), aged (about 62) and long-lived (around 82). To avoid experimental bias, donors of different ages were spread randomly across the sequencing lanes. For two donors (one aged 18 to 30 and one aged 80 or older), the study analyzed two additional independent replicas of 1 million unique cDNA reads from the same blood draw.

Remarks on this clonotype: The antigen this receptor binds is unknown. The junction does not match germline at one end; this may be a read error.

The donors were a few dozen Caucasian individuals from Russia, aged roughly 6 to 100 years, who were systemically healthy. Around 10 milliliters of peripheral blood were drawn from each donor into EDTA-treated Vacutainer tubes. Ficoll-Paque density-gradient centrifugation was used to isolate PBMCs, with at least 6 million obtained per sample. Total RNA, at least 6 micrograms per sample, was extracted from PBMCs with Trizol reagent. Naive CD45RAhigh/CD27high T cell percentages were measured by flow cytometry on a PBMC aliquot from every donor. What the work shows at the level of the full study, not this receptor alone: Compared with the aged group, the long-lived group had more naive CD4+ T cells, fewer expanded clones and increased TCR diversity, a pattern suggesting age selection. Total diversity estimates from one million sequenced T cells were considered lower bounds and underestimates. Observed TCR beta diversity correlated strongly with the percentage of naive T cells measured by flow cytometry. Because donor CMV infection status was unknown, age-related changes in expanded clonotypes were potentially confounded. Since profiling was done on bulk unsorted PBMCs, naive and antigen-experienced compartments could not be conclusively compared. As age increased, observed TCR beta diversity per million T cells dropped in a roughly linear way, and a significant reduction was already evident by age 40.

Preparation of the library involved 5' RACE. The reads were generated on an Illumina HiSeq 2500. A second PCR of about 6 to 12 cycles was run with a J-beta primer mix and a sample-barcoded 5' primer. A unique molecular identifier was introduced onto each TCR beta cDNA molecule by a template-switch 5' adaptor carrying 12 random nucleotides. Each sample yielded at least 3 million CDR3-containing paired-end reads. The Mint cDNA synthesis kit, primed by a TRBC-specific oligonucleotide, was used to synthesize first-strand cDNA from all RNA. Following uracil-DNA glycosylase treatment, all cDNA underwent a first 18-cycle PCR with the universal primers M1SS and BC2_uni_R. The published analysis was carried out like this. Normalization of each sample was performed by random selection of 1 million high-quality reads, each carrying a distinct molecular identifier. Reads sharing molecular identifiers were discarded rather than binned into consensus sequences. MiTCR, with a Q25 quality threshold and the strictest error-elimination algorithm, was used for CDR3 identification, clonotype clustering and error correction. A nonparametric unseen species model using Euler transformation provided a lower-bound estimate of total TCR beta diversity. The public sequencing data were trimmed at Q25 with fastp and processed into clonotypes with MiXCR by TCRdb, which kept only in-frame beta chains. Merged by CDR3 protein, the rows form single entries marked with the most common genes and DNA. The V and J calls here are based on TCRdb, not the publication. This sample comprises roughly 790,000 distinct CDR3 sequences, about 40% of them detected only once. Around a fifth of the sample is in the top ten clones.

Sequences were obtained from blood. This TCR came from a woman between 55 and 75 years old in good health.

The nucleotides read TGTGCCACCAGTTTGAGGACCAACTATGGCGACACCTTC. This codes for CATSLRTNYGDTF. Recombination linked TRBV24-1 to TRBJ1-2; no D gene call is confident. The CDR3 covers 13 residues, taking in both the cysteine and the phenylalanine. Only CDR3 DNA is held: 39 bases, read in frame from base 1. CDR1 and CDR2 are drawn from the germline V gene: KGHDR, SFDVKD.